These T cell receptor beta chains were read from a single sample in a study of blood T cells in healthy people across ages. One entry per CDR3 protein, called by TCRdb with MiXCR from the 5' RACE reads. The sample lists approximately 1.5 million distinct CDR3 sequences; roughly two fifths were seen once. Sequenced input: blood. The origin of the receptors is a woman under 30 in good health. Both conserved end residues are part of each CDR3. The D gene is left open where the match is weak. Some rows have no size entry. The others give once, few or many, or a class for an expanded clone.

J gene,V gene,clone size,D gene,CDR3 DNA,CDR3 protein
TRBJ2-5,TRBV12-3/TRBV12-4,.,.,TGTGCAGGAAGCAGGAATAGGGGAATGGTCTCTGAGCAGTACTTC,CAGSRNRGMVSEQYF
TRBJ2-3,TRBV12-3/TRBV12-4,many,.,TGTGCCAGCAGTTCGATCAGCTCCACAGATACGCAGTATTTT,CASSSISSTDTQYF
TRBJ1-5,TRBV6-2/TRBV6-3,.,.,TGTGCCAGCAGTTACTGGGGCGGACGTCAGCCCCAGCATTTT,CASSYWGGRQPQHF
TRBJ2-1,TRBV6-2/TRBV6-3,few,TRBD2,TGTGCCAGCAGTTACTCGACTAGCGGGGATTACAATGAGCAGTTCTTC,CASSYSTSGDYNEQFF
TRBJ2-5,TRBV4-3,few,.,TGCGCCAGCAGCCTAGAGACGGATCAAGAGACCCAGTACTTC,CASSLETDQETQYF
TRBJ1-1,TRBV6-5,once,.,TGTGCCAGCCGAGAGACAGTTGAAGCTTTCTTT,CASRETVEAFF
TRBJ2-3,TRBV12-3/TRBV12-4,.,.,TGTGCCAGCAGTTTCGAGAGGCAGGATACGCAGTATTTT,CASSFERQDTQYF
TRBJ1-5,TRBV6-6,few,.,TGTGCCAGCAGTTATTTGGGGTACCTCGATCAGCCCCAGCATTTT,CASSYLGYLDQPQHF
TRBJ1-1,TRBV29-1,.,.,TGCAGCGCCCGGGACGCCTCCTCGGGGACTGAAGCTTTCTTT,CSARDASSGTEAFF
TRBJ2-1,TRBV7-2,many,.,TGTGCCAGCAGCTTTCAGGCCGCTTACAATGAGCAGTTCTTC,CASSFQAAYNEQFF
TRBJ2-7,TRBV20-1,few,TRBD2,TGCAGTGCTAGCGGGGGGATCGACTACGAGCAGTACTTC,CSASGGIDYEQYF
TRBJ1-3,TRBV9,.,.,TGTGCCAGCAGCGTATATGGCCCGGCAGGGTCGTACGGAAACACCATATATTTT,CASSVYGPAGSYGNTIYF
TRBJ2-7,TRBV20-1,.,.,TGCAGTGCTAGAGATTCTATGAGGGCATCCTACGAGCAGTACTTC,CSARDSMRASYEQYF
TRBJ1-5,TRBV27,.,TRBD1,TGTGCCAGCAGTCCATTAGGCGGACAGGGTAACAATCAGCCCCAGCATTTT,CASSPLGGQGNNQPQHF
TRBJ1-1,TRBV9,few,.,TGTGCCAGCAGCGTAGTACCAGCGAACACTGAAGCTTTCTTT,CASSVVPANTEAFF
TRBJ2-7,TRBV29-1,.,.,TGCAGCGCAGGGGAACCAGAGGGAACCTACGAGCAGTACTTC,CSAGEPEGTYEQYF
TRBJ1-5,TRBV20-1,.,TRBD1,TGCAGTGCCAGAGGGGACAGATATCAGCCCCAGCATTTT,CSARGDRYQPQHF
TRBJ1-2,TRBV7-9,few,.,TGTGCCAGCAGCTTAATGGGGGCCTATGGCTACACCTTC,CASSLMGAYGYTF
TRBJ2-1,TRBV7-3,few,TRBD1,TGTGCCAGCAGCTCTACAGGGGTCGATCGGTTCTTC,CASSSTGVDRFF
TRBJ2-3,TRBV20-1,few,.,TGCAGTGCTAGGAAGGACTACCGTACCACAGATACGCAGTATTTT,CSARKDYRTTDTQYF
TRBJ2-7,TRBV2,.,TRBD2,TGTGCCAGCAGTGTCGCGGCTGTACTAGCGGTCCAATCCTACGAGCAGTACTTC,CASSVAAVLAVQSYEQYF
TRBJ2-1,TRBV5-5,few,TRBD2,TGTGCCAGCAGCTATGGACTAGCTGGGGGGGATTACAATGAGCAGTTCTTC,CASSYGLAGGDYNEQFF
TRBJ1-5,TRBV12-3/TRBV12-4,.,.,TGTGCCAGCAGTAGTGATACAGGGAGGGATCAGCCCCAGCATTTT,CASSSDTGRDQPQHF
TRBJ2-7,TRBV3-1,.,.,TGTGCCAGCAGCCAAGCCGGGACACTCTCCTACGAGCAGTACTTC,CASSQAGTLSYEQYF
TRBJ1-1,TRBV20-1,.,TRBD1,TGCAGTGCGGGGGCAGGGGGTACTGAAGCTTTCTTT,CSAGAGGTEAFF
TRBJ2-5,TRBV10-3,.,.,TGTGCCATCAGTGTCGTGGAGGGAGAGACCCAGTACTTC,CAISVVEGETQYF
TRBJ2-1,TRBV10-3,.,.,TGTGCCATCAGTGTGCGGGACTCCTCTCCTACCAGGAATGAGGAGTTCTTC,CAISVRDSSPTRNEEFF
TRBJ2-7,TRBV11-2,.,.,TGTGCCAGCAGCAAACTTCGGGCCGCCTACGAGCAGTACTTC,CASSKLRAAYEQYF
TRBJ1-6,TRBV27,.,.,TGTGCCAGCAGTTTATCGATTAGGGACTCCTATAATTCACCCCTCCACTTT,CASSLSIRDSYNSPLHF
TRBJ2-1,TRBV4-2,few,.,TGTGCCAGCAGCCACCGGACTTCCTACAATGAGCAGTTCTTC,CASSHRTSYNEQFF
TRBJ2-1,TRBV7-2,.,TRBD2,TGTGCCAGCAGCTTAGTGCTCGATACTAGCGGGAAAAATGAGCAGTTCTTC,CASSLVLDTSGKNEQFF
TRBJ1-6,TRBV10-3,.,.,TGTGCCATCAGGGCTGGGAACGATAATTCACCCCTCCACTTT,CAIRAGNDNSPLHF
TRBJ1-1,TRBV29-1,.,.,TGCAGCGTTGGCTTCAGGTTCCACCGAACTGAAGCTTTCTTT,CSVGFRFHRTEAFF
TRBJ2-5,TRBV12-3/TRBV12-4,.,TRBD2,TGTGCCAGCAGTTTACGTGGGGGGGACCAAGAGACCCAGTACTTC,CASSLRGGDQETQYF
TRBJ2-7,TRBV6-5,few,TRBD2,TGTGCCAGCAGTTCCTCTACTAGCGTCGAGCAGTACTTC,CASSSSTSVEQYF
TRBJ2-7,TRBV6-8,.,.,TGTGCCAGCACGCATTATAAGGGGTGTTTCTACAATGAGCAGTACTTC,CASTHYKGCFYNEQYF
TRBJ2-2,TRBV4-3,.,TRBD2,TGCGCCAGCAGTTTGAGCGGGAGGTCGAACACCGGGGAGCTGTTTTTT,CASSLSGRSNTGELFF
TRBJ1-4,TRBV7-9,.,.,TGTGCCGGAGGGACAAATGAAAAACTGTTTTTT,CAGGTNEKLFF
TRBJ2-3,TRBV11-2,few,.,TGTGCCAGCAGCAGGAACGCCGCCAGGGATACGCAGTATTTT,CASSRNAARDTQYF
TRBJ1-2,TRBV7-9,few,.,TGTGCCAGCAGCTTAGATGGCCTTAACTATGGCTACACCTTC,CASSLDGLNYGYTF
TRBJ2-3,TRBV21-1,few,.,TGTGCCAGCAGCAACTACCGTCTAGTTGGAGGGAGCAGGGATACGCAGTATTTT,CASSNYRLVGGSRDTQYF
TRBJ1-1,TRBV7-2,.,.,TGTGCCAGCAGCTACGGGGGGTTCGCGAACACTGAAGCTTTCTTT,CASSYGGFANTEAFF
TRBJ1-1,TRBV3-1,.,TRBD1,TGTGCCAGCAGCCAAGAGACAGGGACCTTGAACACTGAAGCTTTCTTT,CASSQETGTLNTEAFF
TRBJ1-1,TRBV2,.,.,TGTGCCACCTCACGTGAGGGAACGGTTGAAGCTTTCTTT,CATSREGTVEAFF
TRBJ2-3,TRBV7-2,many,.,TGCGCCAGCAGCTTTCGGGGTGGAAGCACAGATACGCAGTATTTT,CASSFRGGSTDTQYF
TRBJ1-2,TRBV6-6,once,TRBD1,TGTGCCAGCAGGCAAGGGACAGGGTTCTATGGCTACACCTTC,CASRQGTGFYGYTF
TRBJ2-7,TRBV6-2/TRBV6-3,.,TRBD1,TGTGCCAGCAGTTACCCTCCCCGGGACAGGTTCGACGAGCAGTACTTC,CASSYPPRDRFDEQYF
TRBJ2-7,TRBV7-9,.,.,TGTGCCAGCAGCTTAAACCAGGGGCGGAGGTACTTC,CASSLNQGRRYF
TRBJ2-7,TRBV12-3/TRBV12-4,.,.,TGTGCCAGCAGTTTTGATCTACAGGTCTCCTACGAGCAGTACTTC,CASSFDLQVSYEQYF